These T cell receptor beta chains were read from a single sample in a study of Graves' ophthalmopathy and Graves' hyperthyroidism. MiXCR, run by TCRdb on the multiplex PCR reads, gives a single entry per CDR3 protein. The table shows 500,000 to 700,000 distinct CDR3 sequences, with about 20% occurring only once. Specimen: peripheral blood. Source of these receptors: a woman aged 18-30 years with stable Graves' hyperthyroidism. Some clones in this sample may be carry-over from other donors' samples. CDR3s include the opening cysteine and the closing phenylalanine or tryptophan. The D gene is left open where the match is weak. Size values are once, few and many counts, or a class for expanded clones, and some rows have none.

>TRBD1|many|13|TRBJ1-1|TRBV2
TGTGCCAACCGACAGGGACCGTACACTGAAGCTTTCTTT
CANRQGPYTEAFF
>-|-|16|TRBJ1-1|TRBV5-6
TGTGCCAGCAGCTTGGCGGGCAGGGTAACGAACACTGAAGCTTTCTTT
CASSLAGRVTNTEAFF
>-|many|14|TRBJ2-7|TRBV7-2
TGTGCCAGCAGCTTGAGTGGGGGTAGAGGAGAGCAGTACTTC
CASSLSGGRGEQYF
>-|many|16|TRBJ1-5|TRBV5-1
TGCGCCAGCAGCTTGGGAGGCAGCTATAGCAATCAGCCCCAGCATTTT
CASSLGGSYSNQPQHF
>-|many|15|TRBJ2-7|TRBV15
TGTGCCACCAGCAGAGAGAGGGACGGCTCCTACGAGCAGTACTTC
CATSRERDGSYEQYF
>TRBD1|many|15|TRBJ2-7|TRBV7-2
TGTGCCAGCAGCGTTAGAGGGGGACAGGTCTACGAGCAGTACTTC
CASSVRGGQVYEQYF
>TRBD1|-|15|TRBJ1-5|TRBV6-1
TGTGCCAGCACTCGACAGGGGATGGGCAATCAGCCCCAGCATTTT
CASTRQGMGNQPQHF
>-|-|13|TRBJ1-5|TRBV12-3/TRBV12-4
TGTGCCAGCAGTTACTCTTGGAATCAGCCCCAGCATTTT
CASSYSWNQPQHF
>-|many|13|TRBJ2-5|TRBV6-1
TGTGCCAGCAGTGATGAGCTAGCCCTAGCCCAGTACTTC
CASSDELALAQYF
>TRBD2|many|13|TRBJ2-5|TRBV12-3/TRBV12-4
TGTGCCAGCGGCCGACTAGCGGAAGAGACCCAGTACTTC
CASGRLAEETQYF
>-|-|12|TRBJ2-7|TRBV7-2
TGTGCCTGCAGCTCTGACCTTTACGAGCAGTACTTC
CACSSDLYEQYF
>-|few|14|TRBJ2-5|TRBV6-5
TGTGCCAGCAGTTATTCTGCAGGGCGTGAGACCCAGTACTTC
CASSYSAGRETQYF
>-|once|15|TRBJ2-2|TRBV24-1
TGTGCCACCAGTGAGGACAGTTCGAACACCGGGGAGCTGTTTTTT
CATSEDSSNTGELFF